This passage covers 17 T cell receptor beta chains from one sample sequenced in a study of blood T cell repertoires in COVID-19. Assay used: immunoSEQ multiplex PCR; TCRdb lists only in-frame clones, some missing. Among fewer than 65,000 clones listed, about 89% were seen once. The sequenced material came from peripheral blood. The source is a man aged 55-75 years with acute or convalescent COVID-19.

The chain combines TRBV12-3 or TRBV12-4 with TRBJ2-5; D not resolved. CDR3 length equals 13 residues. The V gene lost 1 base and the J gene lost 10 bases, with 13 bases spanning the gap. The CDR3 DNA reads TGTGCCAGCAGTTTAGGCTTAGGCGGAGTCCAGTACTTC. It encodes CASSLGLGGVQYF.

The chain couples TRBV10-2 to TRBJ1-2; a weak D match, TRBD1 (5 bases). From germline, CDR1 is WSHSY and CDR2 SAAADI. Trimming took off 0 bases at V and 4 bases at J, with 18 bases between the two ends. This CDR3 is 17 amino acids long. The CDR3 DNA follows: TGCGCCAGCAGTGAGTCGTCCGGGACGGGAGGAGTCTATGGCTACACCTTC. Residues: CASSESSGTGGVYGYTF.

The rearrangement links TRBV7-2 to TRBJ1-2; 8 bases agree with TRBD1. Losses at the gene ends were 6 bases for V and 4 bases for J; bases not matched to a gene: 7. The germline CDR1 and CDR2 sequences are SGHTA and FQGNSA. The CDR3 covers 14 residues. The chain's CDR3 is CASRPGGSGYGYTF. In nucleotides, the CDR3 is TGTGCCAGCAGACCAGGGGGCAGTGGCTATGGCTACACCTTC.

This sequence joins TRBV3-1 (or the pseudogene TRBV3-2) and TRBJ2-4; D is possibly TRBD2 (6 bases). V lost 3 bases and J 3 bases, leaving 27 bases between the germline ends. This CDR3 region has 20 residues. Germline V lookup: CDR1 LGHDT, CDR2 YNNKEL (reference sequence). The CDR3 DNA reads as TGTGCCAGCAGCCATCTCAGAGGGACTCCTACCCGGGACCTCAAAAACATTCAGTACTTC. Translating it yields CASSHLRGTPTRDLKNIQYF.

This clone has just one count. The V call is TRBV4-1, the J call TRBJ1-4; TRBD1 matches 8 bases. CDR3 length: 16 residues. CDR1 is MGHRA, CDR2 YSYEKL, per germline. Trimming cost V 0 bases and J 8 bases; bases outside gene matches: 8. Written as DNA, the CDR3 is TGCGCCAGCAGCCAAGAAGGCCAGGGGGCGCGCGAAAAACTGTTTTTT. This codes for CASSQEGQGAREKLFF.

The CDR3 region has the DNA TGTGCCAGCAGCTCGGGACTAGCGGGGGGGAGGAATGAGCAGTTCTTC. It is translated as CASSSGLAGGRNEQFF. The V gene is TRBV5-4, the J gene TRBJ2-1; 16 bases are shared with TRBD2. Germline V CDR1 and CDR2: SGHNT, YYREEE (reference sequence). The length of the CDR3 is 16 residues. Germline trimming cut 3 bases from V and 7 bases from J; bases unmatched to any gene: 4.

CDR3 amino acids: CASSLGPGTGVDYGYTF. CDR3 bases: TGTGCCAGCAGCTTGGGCCCCGGGACAGGGGTGGACTATGGCTACACCTTC. The J gene is TRBJ1-2, the V gene TRBV5-6; 10 nucleotides align to TRBD1. Germline-derived CDR1 and CDR2 are SGHDT and YYEEEE. The CDR3 loop spans 17 amino acids. Losses at the gene ends were 0 bases for V and 3 bases for J; bases not matched to a gene: 8.

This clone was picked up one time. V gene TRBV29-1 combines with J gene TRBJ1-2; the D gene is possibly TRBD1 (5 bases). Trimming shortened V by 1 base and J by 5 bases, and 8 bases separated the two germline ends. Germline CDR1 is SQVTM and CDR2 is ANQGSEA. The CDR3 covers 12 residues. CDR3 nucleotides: TGCAGCGTTGAAGGGGGCAGGTATGGCTACACCTTC. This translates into CSVEGGRYGYTF. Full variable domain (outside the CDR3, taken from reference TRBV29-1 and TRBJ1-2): SAVISQKPSRDICQRGTSLTIQCQVDSQVTMMFWYRQQPGQSLTLIATANQGSEATYESGFVIDKFPISRPNLTFSTLTVSNMSPEDSSIYLCSVEGGRYGYTFGSGTRLTVV.

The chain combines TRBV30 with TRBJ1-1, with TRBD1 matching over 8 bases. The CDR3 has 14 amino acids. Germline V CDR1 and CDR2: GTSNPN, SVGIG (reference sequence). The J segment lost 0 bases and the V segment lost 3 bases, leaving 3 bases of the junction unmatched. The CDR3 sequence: CAWRDRGLNTEAFF. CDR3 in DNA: TGTGCCTGGAGAGACAGGGGCCTGAACACTGAAGCTTTCTTT. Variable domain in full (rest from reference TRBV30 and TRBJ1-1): SQTIHQWPATLVQPVGSPLSLECTVEGTSNPNLYWYRQAAGRGLQLLFYSVGIGQISSEVPQNLSASRPQDRQFILSSKKLLLSDSGFYLCAWRDRGLNTEAFFGQGTRLTVV.

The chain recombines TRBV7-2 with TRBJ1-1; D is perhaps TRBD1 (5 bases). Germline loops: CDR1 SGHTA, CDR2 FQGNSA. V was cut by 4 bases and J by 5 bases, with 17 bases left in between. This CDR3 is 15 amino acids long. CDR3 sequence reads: CASSSWEGIGTEAFF. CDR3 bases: TGTGCCAGCAGCTCATGGGAGGGGATAGGTACTGAAGCTTTCTTT.

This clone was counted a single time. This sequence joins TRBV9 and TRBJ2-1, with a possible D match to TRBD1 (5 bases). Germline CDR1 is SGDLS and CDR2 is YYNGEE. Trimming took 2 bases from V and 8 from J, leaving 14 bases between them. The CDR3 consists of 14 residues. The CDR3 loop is CASSVGQGQYEQFF. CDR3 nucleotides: TGTGCCAGCAGCGTGGGGCAGGGCCAATATGAGCAGTTCTTC.

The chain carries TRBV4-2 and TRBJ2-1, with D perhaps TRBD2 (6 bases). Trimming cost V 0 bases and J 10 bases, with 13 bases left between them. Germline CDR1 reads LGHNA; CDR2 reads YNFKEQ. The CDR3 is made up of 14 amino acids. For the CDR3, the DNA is TGTGCCAGCAGCCAAGATAAGAGGGACTGGGAGCAGTTCTTC. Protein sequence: CASSQDKRDWEQFF.

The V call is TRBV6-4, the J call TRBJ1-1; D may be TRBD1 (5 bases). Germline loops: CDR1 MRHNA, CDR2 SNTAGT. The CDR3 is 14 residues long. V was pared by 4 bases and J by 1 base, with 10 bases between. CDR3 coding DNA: TGTGCCAGCAGTGGGCAGGGCGGGAACACTGAAGCTTTCTTT. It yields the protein CASSGQGGNTEAFF.

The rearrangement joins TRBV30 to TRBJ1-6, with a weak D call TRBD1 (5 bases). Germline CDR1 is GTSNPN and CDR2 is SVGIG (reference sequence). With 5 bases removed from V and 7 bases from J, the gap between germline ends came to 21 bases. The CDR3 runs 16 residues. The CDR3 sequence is CAWALGGASRNSPLHF. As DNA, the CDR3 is TGTGCCTGGGCCCTGGGAGGGGCGAGTCGAAATTCACCCCTCCACTTT.

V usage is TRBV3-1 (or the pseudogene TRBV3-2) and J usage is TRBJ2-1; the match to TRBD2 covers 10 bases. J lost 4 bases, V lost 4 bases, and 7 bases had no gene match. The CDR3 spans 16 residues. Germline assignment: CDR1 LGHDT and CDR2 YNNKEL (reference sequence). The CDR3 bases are TGTGCCAGCAGCCCAAGGACTAGCGGAGCGTACAATGAGCAGTTCTTC. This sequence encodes CASSPRTSGAYNEQFF.

The DNA of the CDR3 is TGTGCCAGTAGTCCGGGACTCCTCGACAATCAGCCCCAGCATTTT. Translating it yields CASSPGLLDNQPQHF. The V and J genes are TRBV19 and TRBJ1-5; D perhaps matches TRBD1 (5 bases). The V end lost 5 bases, the J end lost 3 bases, and 14 bases lay between the germline ends. Per germline, CDR1 LNHDA and CDR2 SQIVND (reference sequence). The CDR3 runs 15 residues. The variable domain in full, completed from reference TRBV19 and TRBJ1-5, reads DGGITQSPKYLFRKEGQNVTLSCEQNLNHDAMYWYRQDPGQGLRLIYYSQIVNDFQKGDIAEGYSVSREKKESFPLTVTSAQKNPTAFYLCASSPGLLDNQPQHFGDGTRLSIL.

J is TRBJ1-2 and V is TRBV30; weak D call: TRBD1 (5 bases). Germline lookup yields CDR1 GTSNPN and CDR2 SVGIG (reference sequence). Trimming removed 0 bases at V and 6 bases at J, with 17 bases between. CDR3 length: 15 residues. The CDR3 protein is CAWSVLLSRVNGYTF. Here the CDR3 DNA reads TGTGCCTGGAGTGTACTGTTGAGCAGGGTTAATGGCTACACCTTC. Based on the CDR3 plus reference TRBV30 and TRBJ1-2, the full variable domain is SQTIHQWPATLVQPVGSPLSLECTVEGTSNPNLYWYRQAAGRGLQLLFYSVGIGQISSEVPQNLSASRPQDRQFILSSKKLLLSDSGFYLCAWSVLLSRVNGYTFGSGTRLTVV.